These 15 T cell receptor beta chains share one sample of origin, sequenced in a study of T cells in Graves' hyperthyroidism and ophthalmopathy. The investigators amplified TCR beta CDR3 regions from RNA transcripts. The primer set for the first-round RT-PCR of the TCR CDR3 was HTBI. TCRdb re-analysed the multiplex PCR reads in MiXCR, keeping a single row per CDR3 protein. The sample shows more than 500,000 distinct CDR3 sequences, roughly 14% of them seen only once. Sequencing used blood. These receptors were taken from a woman aged 40 to 50 with Graves' ophthalmopathy.

This clonotype was observed at least ten times. This rearrangement joins TRBV6-1 to TRBJ1-1; weak D call: TRBD1 (6 bases). The germline V and J ends were trimmed by 5 bases and 5 bases, with 18 bases remaining between them. CDR3 length: 15 residues. The V gene's germline CDR1 is MNHNS and CDR2 SASEGT. This CDR3 reads CASSSSRGPQTEAFF. Written as DNA, the CDR3 is TGTGCCAGCAGTAGCTCCCGGGGGCCACAAACTGAAGCTTTCTTT.

This clonotype was recorded many times. V gene TRBV2 combines with J gene TRBJ2-7; unclear D gene. The germline V gene has CDR1 SNHLY and CDR2 FYNNEI. The CDR3 sequence is 15 residues long. The V end was cut by 5 bases, the J end by 3 bases, with 17 bases between. CDR3 loop: CASSTFEGSVYEQYF. CDR3 DNA sequence: TGTGCCAGCAGTACCTTCGAAGGATCCGTCTACGAGCAGTACTTC.

Points on this clonotype: A read error may account for a junction end that differs from germline. This rearrangement joins TRBV7-6 to TRBJ2-7; 7 bases align to TRBD2. CDR1 and CDR2 from the germline V gene are SGHVS and FNYEAQ. The CDR3 sequence is 13 residues long. The CDR3, as DNA: TGTGCCAACAGCTTAGCGAGCGGGGTCGAGCAGTACTTC. It encodes CANSLASGVEQYF.

This clonotype was seen a handful of times. The V call is TRBV6-2 or TRBV6-3, the J call TRBJ2-7, with 7 bases aligning to TRBD2. The CDR3 is 18 amino acids. Germline V gene sequence: CDR1 MNHEY, CDR2 SVGEGT. Trimming removed 6 bases from V and 6 bases from J; junction bases left unmatched: 23. The CDR3 DNA sequence: TGTGCCAGCAGCCCTTCTACGATCTTTGCGGGAGATGGCCTCGAGCAGTACTTC. This gives the protein CASSPSTIFAGDGLEQYF.

The V and J genes are TRBV28 and TRBJ1-2; TRBD1 aligns across 10 bases. Looked up from germline, CDR1 is MDHEN and CDR2 is SYDVKM. Germline trimming cut 10 bases from V and 8 bases from J; bases unmatched to any gene: 13. The CDR3 has 14 amino acids. The CDR3 loop is CATLLTGGSLGYTF. Written as DNA, the CDR3 is TGTGCCACCTTACTGACAGGGGGCTCCCTCGGCTACACCTTC.

This clonotype occurred many times. CDR3 region: CASSLWTGGYTF. The CDR3 nucleotides read TGTGCCAGCAGTTTATGGACAGGAGGCTACACCTTC. The chain joins TRBV28 to TRBJ1-2; D is perhaps TRBD1 (6 bases). V shed 0 bases and J shed 8 bases, with 7 bases lying between them. This CDR3 contains 12 residues. Germline CDR1 reads MDHEN; CDR2 reads SYDVKM.

In its sample, this clonotype was seen many times. The V gene is TRBV6-1, the J gene TRBJ2-2, with D maybe TRBD2 (6 bases). The CDR3 covers 15 residues. The V and J ends lost 4 bases and 0 bases respectively, with 9 bases between them. From germline, CDR1 is MNHNS and CDR2 SASEGT. The CDR3 reads CASSAPGANTGELFF. CDR3 DNA: TGTGCCAGCAGTGCCCCGGGAGCGAACACCGGGGAGCTGTTTTTT.

In its sample, this clonotype was seen many times. The chain recombines TRBV14 with TRBJ2-7, with TRBD1 matching 8 bases. CDR1 is SGHDN and CDR2 is FVKESK in the germline V gene. With V trimmed by 3 bases and J by 3 bases, 10 bases remained unmatched. This CDR3 contains 16 residues. The CDR3 loop is CASSHLGQGRDYEQYF. As DNA, the CDR3 is TGTGCCAGCAGCCACCTTGGACAGGGCCGAGACTACGAGCAGTACTTC. The variable domain in full, completed from reference TRBV14 and TRBJ2-7, reads EAGVTQFPSHSVIEKGQTVTLRCDPISGHDNLYWYRRVMGKEIKFLLHFVKESKQDESGMPNNRFLAERTGGTYSTLKVQPAELEDSGVYFCASSHLGQGRDYEQYFGPGTRLTVT.

This chain connects TRBV6-1 to TRBJ2-5; 7 bases fit TRBD1. Unmatched junction bases numbered 15, after V lost 5 bases and J lost 0 bases. CDR1 is MNHNS, CDR2 SASEGT, per germline. This CDR3 is 18 amino acids long. The CDR3 DNA is TGTGCCAGCAGTCCTAACAGGGGCCTTAAAAAATACCAAGAGACCCAGTACTTC. Protein: CASSPNRGLKKYQETQYF.

The rearrangement uses TRBV11-2 and TRBJ1-2, with 7 nucleotides matching TRBD1. The V segment lost 6 bases and the J segment 2 bases; nucleotides outside the gene matches: 9. There are 15 residues in the CDR3. Germline V CDR1 and CDR2: SGHAT, FQNNGV. The CDR3 reads CASRLGTATNYGYTF. The CDR3 nucleotides read TGTGCCAGCAGACTCGGGACAGCAACCAACTATGGCTACACCTTC.

This clonotype was counted many times. The chain couples TRBV5-1 to TRBJ2-7; tentatively, D is TRBD1 (6 bases). V was shortened by 3 bases and J by 2 bases, with 15 bases between the two germline ends. Per germline, CDR1 SGHRS and CDR2 YFSETQ. CDR3 size: 15 residues. The CDR3 region has the DNA TGCGCCAGCAGCTGGGGACACGACAGTACCTACGAGCAGTACTTC. Its protein is CASSWGHDSTYEQYF.

This clonotype was recorded a few times. In nucleotides, the CDR3 is TGTGCCATCAGTGAGGGCCACTCTGGAAACACCATATATTTT. Translating it yields CAISEGHSGNTIYF. The chain carries TRBV10-3 and TRBJ1-3, with unresolved D. V gave up 2 bases and J gave up 0 bases, with 5 bases separating them. The CDR3 loop spans 14 amino acids. Germline assignment: CDR1 ENHRY and CDR2 SYGVKD.

There are many counts of this clonotype. V is TRBV28 and J is TRBJ2-7, with D uncertain. Trimming removed 2 bases from V and 0 bases from J, with 8 bases in between. This CDR3 has 14 residues. Germline V gene sequence: CDR1 MDHEN, CDR2 SYDVKM. The CDR3 loop is CASSLRRLSYEQYF. CDR3 DNA sequence: TGTGCCAGCAGTTTACGACGTCTCTCCTACGAGCAGTACTTC.

This clonotype was detected many times. The V call is TRBV7-8, the J call TRBJ2-7; 10 nucleotides line up with TRBD2. Trimming took 1 base from V and 7 from J; bases not matched to a gene: 7. The germline V gene has CDR1 SGHVS and CDR2 FQNEAQ. The CDR3 has 15 residues. This CDR3 is CASSLVLAGGGEQYF. The CDR3 nucleotides are TGTGCCAGCAGCTTAGTGTTAGCGGGAGGAGGTGAGCAGTACTTC.

This clonotype occurred many times. The rearrangement uses TRBV27 and TRBJ2-5, with 10 bases lining up with TRBD1. V gave up 7 bases and J gave up 3 bases; unmatched junction bases: 8. Per the germline V gene, CDR1 is MNHEY and CDR2 is SMNVEV (reference sequence). The CDR3 extends over 15 amino acids. CDR3 sequence reads: CASTTRQGAEETQYF. For the CDR3, the DNA is TGTGCCAGCACCACCCGACAGGGGGCCGAAGAGACCCAGTACTTC.